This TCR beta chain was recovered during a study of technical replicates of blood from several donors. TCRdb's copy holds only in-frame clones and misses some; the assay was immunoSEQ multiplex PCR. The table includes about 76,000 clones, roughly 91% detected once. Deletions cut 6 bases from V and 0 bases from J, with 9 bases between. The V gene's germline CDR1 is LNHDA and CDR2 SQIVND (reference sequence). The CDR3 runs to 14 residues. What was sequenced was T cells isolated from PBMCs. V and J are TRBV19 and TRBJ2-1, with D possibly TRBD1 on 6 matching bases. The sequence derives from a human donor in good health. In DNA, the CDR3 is TGTGCCAGTAGCAGGGGCAGCTCCTACAATGAGCAGTTCTTC. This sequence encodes CASSRGSSYNEQFF.